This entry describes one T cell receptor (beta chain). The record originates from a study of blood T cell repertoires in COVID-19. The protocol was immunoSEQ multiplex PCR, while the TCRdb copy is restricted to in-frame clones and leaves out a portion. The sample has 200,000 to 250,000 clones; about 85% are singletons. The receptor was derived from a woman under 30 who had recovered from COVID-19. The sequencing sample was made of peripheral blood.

The CDR3 bases are TGTGCCAGCAGTGAACTACTTTCCCTCTACAATGAGCAGTTCTTC. Translation: CASSELLSLYNEQFF. The J gene is TRBJ2-1, the V gene TRBV6-1; D gene uncertain. CDR1 and CDR2 from the germline V gene are MNHNS and SASEGT. The V and J ends lost 2 bases and 3 bases respectively, with 11 bases between them. CDR3 size: 15 residues.